These 18 T cell receptor beta chains share one sample of origin, sequenced in a study of control samples from healthy donors and cancer patients. Sequencing used immunoSEQ multiplex PCR; TCRdb keeps in-frame clones, though not all of them. The sample has more than 25,000 clones; roughly 91% are singletons. The sequencing input was PBMCs. The receptors come from a middle-aged man with lung cancer.

The V call is TRBV7-2, the J call TRBJ2-1; D remains unclear. This CDR3 contains 12 residues. V was pared by 6 bases and J by 9 bases, with 12 bases between. Germline V gene sequence: CDR1 SGHTA, CDR2 FQGNSA. DNA for the CDR3: TGTGCCAGCAGTCCCAACAGCTTTGAGCAGTTCTTC. Its protein product is CASSPNSFEQFF.

This chain connects TRBV19 to TRBJ2-6; D gene unclear. Germline V gene data show CDR1 as LNHDA and CDR2 as SQIVND (reference sequence). V was cut by 6 bases and J by 0 bases, with 9 bases left in between. The CDR3 spans 15 residues. The CDR3 protein is CASSLYFSGANVLTF. In DNA, the CDR3 is TGTGCCAGTAGCCTTTATTTCTCTGGGGCCAACGTCCTGACTTTC.

This sequence joins TRBV11-2 and TRBJ1-1; TRBD1 is a possible D gene (5 bases). Germline CDR1 reads SGHAT; CDR2 reads FQNNGV. V was shortened by 3 bases and J by 2 bases, with 10 bases between the two germline ends. The CDR3 has 14 residues. This CDR3 reads CASSFGQVNTEAFF. The CDR3 DNA sequence: TGTGCCAGCAGCTTTGGACAAGTAAACACTGAAGCTTTCTTT.

The V call is TRBV6-6, the J call TRBJ1-2; TRBD1 is a possible D gene (5 bases). CDR3 size: 14 residues. The V gene lost 5 bases and the J gene lost 2 bases, with 12 bases spanning the gap. Looked up from germline, CDR1 is MNHNY and CDR2 is SVGAGI (reference sequence). CDR3: CASSTRDGNYGYTF. Written as DNA, the CDR3 is TGTGCCAGCAGTACCCGGGACGGGAACTATGGCTACACCTTC.

This rearrangement joins TRBV14 to TRBJ2-3; D is possibly TRBD1 (5 bases). From germline, CDR1 is SGHDN and CDR2 FVKESK. V lost 4 bases, J lost 6 bases, and 17 bases lay in between. CDR3 size: 15 residues. The CDR3 DNA follows: TGTGCCAGCAGCCCTTCACAGGTTTCAGCGGATACGCAGTATTTT. Its translation is CASSPSQVSADTQYF.

This chain joins TRBV9 and TRBJ1-6; D ambiguous. The germline V gene encodes CDR1 SGDLS and CDR2 YYNGEE. Trimming pared 0 bases from V and 0 bases from J, leaving 10 bases between. This CDR3 has 17 residues. CDR3 loop: CASSVEKASSYNSPLHF. In DNA, the CDR3 is TGTGCCAGCAGCGTAGAAAAAGCTAGCTCCTATAATTCACCCCTCCACTTT.

The rearrangement links TRBV5-5 to TRBJ1-2; D call uncertain. Germline V gene lookup returns CDR1 SGHKS and CDR2 YYEKEE (reference sequence). Trimming took 1 base from V and 7 from J, leaving 11 bases between them. This CDR3 is built from 13 residues. CDR3 in DNA: TGTGCCAGCAGCTTGTCCGAGTTTGGTGGCTACACCTTC. Translating it yields CASSLSEFGGYTF.

The V and J genes are TRBV29-1 and TRBJ1-2, with D perhaps matching TRBD1 (6 bases). With 1 base removed from V and 7 bases from J, the gap between germline ends came to 25 bases. Looked up from germline, CDR1 is SQVTM and CDR2 is ANQGSEA. The length of the CDR3 is 17 residues. CDR3 protein: CSVEAPGQIRLPAGYTF. CDR3 DNA: TGCAGCGTTGAAGCCCCCGGACAGATTCGCCTGCCCGCTGGCTACACCTTC.

This chain joins TRBV2 and TRBJ2-5, with D uncertain. Germline V gene lookup returns CDR1 SNHLY and CDR2 FYNNEI. CDR3 size: 13 residues. Trimming removed 7 bases from V and 2 bases from J, with 11 bases in between. The CDR3 reads CASKAHLQETQYF. The DNA for the CDR3 is TGTGCCAGCAAGGCCCACCTTCAAGAGACCCAGTACTTC.

The rearrangement uses TRBV7-2 and TRBJ1-1; 10 bases fit TRBD1. Germline trimming cut 1 base from V and 5 bases from J; bases unmatched to any gene: 7. CDR1 and CDR2 (germline): SGHTA, FQGNSA. The CDR3 is 16 amino acids. CDR3 protein: CASSLVRQGAKTEAFF. The CDR3 region has the DNA TGTGCCAGCAGCTTAGTGAGACAGGGGGCGAAAACTGAAGCTTTCTTT.

The chain links TRBV6-1 to TRBJ2-2; D possibly corresponds to TRBD1 (5 bases). V was trimmed by 2 bases and J by 3 bases, leaving 10 bases between them. The germline V gene has CDR1 MNHNS and CDR2 SASEGT. This CDR3 has 15 amino acids. CDR3 bases: TGTGCCAGCAGTGAATTTCAGGGTTACACCGGGGAGCTGTTTTTT. Translation gives CASSEFQGYTGELFF.

The V and J genes are TRBV4-1 and TRBJ2-2, with a weak D call TRBD1 (6 bases). Germline-derived CDR1 and CDR2 are MGHRA and YSYEKL. V shed 1 base and J shed 6 bases, with 15 bases lying between them. The CDR3 sequence is 16 residues long. CDR3 loop: CASSQAFNRDPGELFF. Here the CDR3 DNA reads TGCGCCAGCAGCCAAGCCTTCAACAGGGACCCCGGGGAGCTGTTTTTT.

This clone was recorded a few times. This chain connects TRBV27 to TRBJ1-5; D gene uncertain. Trimming pared 5 bases from V and 0 bases from J, leaving 8 bases between. Germline CDR1 and CDR2: MNHEY and SMNVEV (reference sequence). The CDR3 is made up of 14 amino acids. The CDR3 sequence is CASSTHYSNQPQHF. The DNA of the CDR3 is TGTGCCAGCAGTACTCATTATAGCAATCAGCCCCAGCATTTT.

The genes are TRBV9 and TRBJ2-2; TRBD1 might be the D (5 bases). CDR1 and CDR2 (germline): SGDLS, YYNGEE. Trimming removed 3 bases at V and 5 bases at J, with 14 bases between. This CDR3 contains 15 residues. The CDR3 protein is CASSAPPHRTGELFF. The CDR3 coding sequence is TGTGCCAGCAGCGCACCCCCACACAGGACCGGGGAGCTGTTTTTT.

The chain joins TRBV4-2 to TRBJ2-2; 13 positions agree with TRBD2. The V segment lost 4 bases and the J segment 6 bases; nucleotides outside the gene matches: 8. The CDR3 runs 17 residues. Per the germline V gene, CDR1 is LGHNA and CDR2 is YNFKEQ. CDR3 DNA sequence: TGTGCCAGCAGCCTCGAACTAGCGGGGGGGCCAGCCGGGGAGCTGTTTTTT. Translating it yields CASSLELAGGPAGELFF.

The genes are TRBV20-1 and TRBJ1-1; the D is unclear. V was pared by 5 bases and J by 3 bases, with 7 bases between. The CDR3 extends over 11 amino acids. Germline V gene sequence: CDR1 DFQATT, CDR2 SNEGSKA (reference sequence). CDR3 DNA: TGCAGTGCTCCTAGGGACACTGAAGCTTTCTTT. Translating it yields CSAPRDTEAFF.

The V call is TRBV2, the J call TRBJ2-5; TRBD1 is a possible D gene (6 bases). The CDR3 is 15 amino acids. V gave up 6 bases and J gave up 7 bases, with 21 bases separating them. The germline CDR1 and CDR2 sequences are SNHLY and FYNNEI. As DNA, the CDR3 is TGTGCCAGCAGAAATAACAGGGCTTGGGCTGGGACCCAGTACTTC. This codes for CASRNNRAWAGTQYF.

The V gene is TRBV11-2, the J gene TRBJ2-1; the D gene is possibly TRBD2 (6 bases). Germline CDR1 and CDR2: SGHAT and FQNNGV. The germline V and J ends were trimmed by 1 base and 9 bases, with 16 bases remaining between them. The CDR3 length is 15 residues. The DNA for the CDR3 is TGTGCCAGCAGCTTAGCGGGGGTCTCCGGTGCTGAGCAGTTCTTC. Protein sequence: CASSLAGVSGAEQFF.